The 2 T cell receptor beta chains given below trace back to one sample, sequenced in a study of identical twins. TCRdb re-derived calls from the 5' RACE reads in MiXCR, one entry per CDR3 protein. Of about 210,000 distinct CDR3 sequences in the sample, over 8% are singletons; the top ten hold 5.1%. The specimen sequenced was memory (CD45RO+) T cells sorted from blood. These receptors were taken from a woman between 18 and 29 years old in good health.

This chain links TRBV7-9 with TRBJ2-1; the D gene is possibly TRBD2 (5 bases). The CDR3 is made up of 15 amino acids. V was clipped by 5 bases and J by 6 bases, with 17 bases between them. CDR1 is SEHNR and CDR2 is FQNEAQ in the germline V gene (reference sequence). This chain's CDR3 is CASSKLLGLGNEQFF. The DNA for the CDR3 is TGTGCCAGCAGCAAATTACTAGGATTGGGCAATGAGCAGTTCTTC.

The sample holds a few counts of this clonotype. J is TRBJ2-2 and V is TRBV6-6; no clear D. The ends were cut back, 6 bases at V and 9 bases at J, with 11 bases in the middle. Germline CDR1 is MNHNY and CDR2 is SVGAGI (reference sequence). The CDR3 has 12 residues. CDR3 residues: CASRESDRELFF. For the CDR3, the DNA is TGTGCCAGCAGAGAATCCGACCGGGAGCTGTTTTTT.